The 18 T cell receptor beta chains presented below share a single source sample, sequenced in a study of early T cells in non-severe SARS-CoV-2 infection. TCRdb reanalysed the 5' RACE reads using MiXCR and keeps one entry per CDR3 protein. Of approximately 70,000 distinct CDR3 sequences listed, roughly a tenth are singletons. Sequencing used whole blood, obtained at baseline. Source of these receptors: an adult who was a healthcare worker with PCR-confirmed SARS-CoV-2 infection or an uninfected control (not recorded which).

This clonotype showed up just a few times. The chain recombines TRBV25-1 with TRBJ2-2; TRBD1 matches at 11 bases. Germline CDR1 MGHDK, CDR2 SYGVNS. V shed 8 bases, J shed 1 base, and the junction held 9 bases outside the gene matches. The CDR3 extends over 17 amino acids. The CDR3 here is CASERDRGFWNTGELFF. In DNA form, the CDR3 reads TGTGCCAGCGAAAGGGACAGGGGGTTTTGGAACACCGGGGAGCTGTTTTTT.

This clonotype was observed at least ten times. The chain links TRBV13 to TRBJ2-7; the D gene is possibly TRBD2 (6 bases). The CDR3 sequence is 15 residues long. Germline V gives CDR1 PRHDT, CDR2 FYEKMQ (reference sequence). Trimming left V 1 base short and J 4 bases short, with 14 bases between. CDR3 bases: TGTGCCAGCAGCTTAGTCCGGGGGAACTATTACGAGCAGTACTTC. Protein product: CASSLVRGNYYEQYF.

The chain links TRBV25-1 to TRBJ2-3; no clear D. The ends were cut back, 7 bases at V and 3 bases at J, with 14 bases in the middle. The germline V gene has CDR1 MGHDK and CDR2 SYGVNS. The CDR3 totals 14 residues. CDR3 loop: CASNRNFGTDTQYF. The CDR3 DNA reads as TGTGCCAGCAACCGTAACTTCGGGACAGATACGCAGTATTTT. Supplemented by reference TRBV25-1 and TRBJ2-3, the full variable domain reads EADIYQTPRYLVIGTGKKITLECSQTMGHDKMYWYQQDPGMELHLIHYSYGVNSTEKGDLSSESTVSRIRTEHFPLTLESARPSHTSQYLCASNRNFGTDTQYFGPGTRLTVL.

This clonotype was seen at least ten times. The rearrangement joins TRBV5-1 to TRBJ2-7, with D perhaps matching TRBD2 (5 bases). The V gene's germline CDR1 is SGHRS and CDR2 YFSETQ. Trimming removed 3 bases at V and 1 base at J, with 11 bases between. The CDR3 sequence is 14 residues long. The CDR3 bases are TGCGCCAGCAGCTGGTACGGGGTTTCCTACGAGCAGTACTTC. This sequence encodes CASSWYGVSYEQYF.

This clonotype was observed many times. The V and J genes are TRBV4-3 and TRBJ1-3; D remains unclear. V gave up 3 bases and J gave up 2 bases, with 11 bases separating them. This CDR3 region has 15 residues. Germline assignment: CDR1 LGHNA and CDR2 YSLEER. DNA for the CDR3: TGCGCCAGCAGCCAGGTCGGTGGGCCTGGAAACACCATATATTTT. This sequence encodes CASSQVGGPGNTIYF.

V is TRBV30 and J is TRBJ1-6; TRBD1 agrees at 7 bases. The CDR3 sequence is 15 residues long. CDR1 and CDR2 (germline): GTSNPN, SVGIG (reference sequence). The V segment lost 2 bases and the J segment 5 bases; nucleotides outside the gene matches: 6. The CDR3 loop reads CAWSPQGGNNSPLHF. CDR3 coding DNA: TGTGCCTGGAGTCCCCAGGGGGGGAATAATTCACCCCTCCACTTT.

This clonotype was counted only a few times. This rearrangement joins TRBV5-1 to TRBJ1-4; D uncertain. The germline gives CDR1 SGHRS, CDR2 YFSETQ. The V end was cut by 4 bases, the J end by 7 bases, with 17 bases between. This CDR3 comprises 15 residues. CDR3 sequence reads: CASSLAGSKGEKLFF. CDR3 in DNA: TGCGCCAGCAGCCTGGCGGGCAGCAAGGGTGAAAAACTGTTTTTT.

This rearrangement joins TRBV18 to TRBJ2-7; a possible D gene is TRBD2 (6 bases). Trimming took off 2 bases at V and 7 bases at J, with 21 bases between the two ends. This CDR3 region has 16 residues. Per germline, CDR1 KGHSH and CDR2 LQKENI. For the CDR3, the DNA is TGTGCCAGCTCACCAGGAATCAGCCCTCTGGCGGGGGAGCAGTACTTC. Residues: CASSPGISPLAGEQYF.

This clonotype was seen ten or more times. This chain uses TRBV21-1 with TRBJ1-2; the DNA was not compared with TRBD1, the D call given in the table. TRBV21-1 is recorded as a pseudogene. The CDR3 totals 14 residues. The CDR3: CASSKGGVGDGYTF. DNA for the CDR3: TGTGCCAGCAGCAAAGGTGGGGTCGGGGACGGCTACACCTTC.

This clonotype turned up a few times. The chain couples TRBV20-1 to TRBJ2-7; TRBD2 matches at 8 bases. Unmatched junction bases numbered 4, after V lost 0 bases and J lost 0 bases. CDR1 DFQATT and CDR2 SNEGSKA come from the germline V gene (reference sequence). This CDR3 has 15 residues. CDR3 in DNA: TGCAGTGCTAGAGATGCCCTAGCGGGCTCCTACGAGCAGTACTTC. This translates into CSARDALAGSYEQYF.

V and J are TRBV6-2 or TRBV6-3 and TRBJ2-3; no clear D. V was trimmed by 6 bases and J by 0 bases, leaving 13 bases between them. Germline V gives CDR1 MNHEY, CDR2 SVGEGT. CDR3 length: 15 residues. The CDR3 DNA sequence: TGTGCCAGCAGCCTCACGTCCGAGAGCACAGATACGCAGTATTTT. Protein: CASSLTSESTDTQYF.

This clonotype came up many times. The V call is TRBV6-6, the J call TRBJ2-3; D uncertain. Trimming shortened V by 0 bases and J by 7 bases, and 17 bases separated the two germline ends. The germline gives CDR1 MNHNY, CDR2 SVGAGI (reference sequence). This CDR3 has 16 residues. The DNA of the CDR3 is TGTGCCAGCAGTTACTCCAGTCCGATGCTAGAAAATACGCAGTATTTT. It specifies CASSYSSPMLENTQYF.

The gene calls are TRBV24-1 and TRBJ2-3; D call uncertain. CDR1 and CDR2 from the germline V gene are KGHDR and SFDVKD. The CDR3 is 14 residues long. V lost 5 bases, J lost 1 base, and 9 bases lay in between. CDR3 loop: CATSGESGTDTQYF. CDR3 sequence (DNA): TGTGCCACCAGTGGAGAATCTGGCACAGATACGCAGTATTTT.

The chain employs TRBV5-5 and TRBJ1-5; tentatively, D is TRBD1 (6 bases). The V and J ends lost 0 bases and 5 bases respectively, with 15 bases between them. The CDR3 is 16 amino acids. From germline, CDR1 is SGHKS and CDR2 YYEKEE (reference sequence). The CDR3 DNA reads as TGTGCCAGCAGCTTGGCCGCGGGGGCAGAGGATCAGCCCCAGCATTTT. This gives the protein CASSLAAGAEDQPQHF.

This rearrangement joins TRBV20-1 to TRBJ1-1; D is ambiguous. The V gene's germline CDR1 is DFQATT and CDR2 SNEGSKA (reference sequence). Trimming shortened V by 7 bases and J by 2 bases, and 8 bases separated the two germline ends. The CDR3 contains 11 residues. For the CDR3, the DNA is TGCAGTGTTAAACTAAACACTGAAGCTTTCTTT. It codes for CSVKLNTEAFF.

The sample holds a few counts of this clonotype. This chain connects TRBV11-1 to TRBJ2-2, with TRBD1 matching over 9 bases. Germline trimming cut 5 bases from V and 5 bases from J; bases unmatched to any gene: 12. Per germline, CDR1 SGHAT and CDR2 FQDESV (reference sequence). The CDR3 has 17 amino acids. The CDR3 here is CASSPNPGTGQTGELFF. As DNA, the CDR3 is TGTGCCAGCAGCCCGAACCCCGGGACAGGGCAAACCGGGGAGCTGTTTTTT.

In this sample, this clonotype turned up many times. V and J are TRBV12-3 or TRBV12-4 and TRBJ2-6; D unclear. The CDR3 is 16 amino acids. The V end was cut by 6 bases, the J end by 0 bases, with 12 bases between. CDR3: CASSPTVYSGANVLTF. DNA for the CDR3: TGTGCCAGCAGCCCGACCGTTTACTCTGGGGCCAACGTCCTGACTTTC.

This sequence joins TRBV12-3 or TRBV12-4 and TRBJ1-4, with unresolved D. V shed 6 bases and J shed 6 bases, with 17 bases lying between them. The length of the CDR3 is 15 residues. The DNA for the CDR3 is TGTGCCAGCAGGCCCGACCGGCCCGGGGATGAAAAACTGTTTTTT. This gives the protein CASRPDRPGDEKLFF.